The rows below give T cell receptor beta chains drawn from one sample of a study of T cell responses to AZD1222 COVID-19 vaccine. Sequenced by immunoSEQ multiplex PCR; TCRdb stores in-frame clones only, minus some. The sample yields 110,000 or so clones, 70% to 90% seen once. The sequenced sample was peripheral blood, obtained 28 days after the second AZD1222 dose. These receptors were obtained from an adult who received the AZD1222 COVID-19 vaccine. Each CDR3 is given with its conserved first and last residue. Fields, in order: V gene, D gene, J gene, clone size, CDR3 DNA, CDR3 protein. D genes are given only for firm matches. For some rows the clone size is stated as once, few or many, or as a class when expanded; others skip it.

TRBV2	TRBD1	TRBJ2-7	NA	TGTGCCAGCAGTCCCGGGACAGGGAACCACGAGCAGTACTTC	CASSPGTGNHEQYF
TRBV7-9	TRBD2	TRBJ2-7	NA	TGTGCCAGCAGCTTAGGGTTTAGCGGGACCTACGAGCAGTACTTC	CASSLGFSGTYEQYF
TRBV3-1/TRBV3-2	TRBD2	TRBJ2-7	NA	TGTGCCAGCAGCCAAGAGAGTTTGACTAGCCGAACCTACGAGCAGTACTTC	CASSQESLTSRTYEQYF
TRBV6-1	NA	TRBJ2-3	NA	TGTGCCAGCAGTGAAGGTCGATTTTTTAGCACAGATACGCAGTATTTT	CASSEGRFFSTDTQYF
TRBV5-1	TRBD1	TRBJ1-2	NA	TGCGCCAGCAGCACGGGACAGGGGCCCCTCTATGGCTACACCTTC	CASSTGQGPLYGYTF
TRBV4-1	TRBD1	TRBJ2-2	NA	TGCGCCAGCAGCCCACAGGGGGTCGGGACCGGGGAGCTGTTTTTT	CASSPQGVGTGELFF
TRBV7-2	TRBD1	TRBJ1-1	NA	TGTGCCAGCAGCTTAGGGGGACAGGGGATTGAAGCTTTCTTT	CASSLGGQGIEAFF
TRBV12-3/TRBV12-4	NA	TRBJ1-1	NA	TGTGCCAGCACACAGAACACTGAAGCTTTCTTT	CASTQNTEAFF
TRBV7-2	NA	TRBJ2-1	NA	TGTGCCAGCAGCCACCCAGGGGGCGGGGGGGCCGGCAATGAGCAGTTCTTC	CASSHPGGGGAGNEQFF
TRBV12-5	NA	TRBJ1-4	NA	TGTGCTAGTGGTTTGGTACTGCGTAAGACTAATGAAAAACTGTTTTTT	CASGLVLRKTNEKLFF
TRBV27	TRBD1	TRBJ1-2	NA	TGTGCCAGCAGTTCTCGACAGGGACTTTATGGCTACACCTTC	CASSSRQGLYGYTF
TRBV19	TRBD1	TRBJ1-2	NA	TGTGCCAGTATCCCCGGGACAGGGGGTCTATATGGCTACACCTTC	CASIPGTGGLYGYTF
TRBV2	TRBD1	TRBJ1-6	few	TGTGCCAGGCGGGACAGATATAATTCACCCCTCCACTTT	CARRDRYNSPLHF
TRBV5-1	NA	TRBJ1-3	NA	TGCGCCAGCAGCTTGGTGGGGGCAGGGGACTCTGGAAACACCATATATTTT	CASSLVGAGDSGNTIYF
TRBV28	NA	TRBJ1-4	NA	TGTGCCAGCAGTCCTGGAACAGTGGATGAAAAACTGTTTTTT	CASSPGTVDEKLFF
TRBV13	NA	TRBJ1-5	once	TGTGCCAGTAAATGGGGGGCGAGCAATCAGCCCCAGCATTTT	CASKWGASNQPQHF
TRBV7-8	NA	TRBJ2-1	NA	TGTGCCAGCAGCTTAGCGCTTGGGGAATACAATGAGCAGTTCTTC	CASSLALGEYNEQFF